A single sample gave rise to the 5 T cell receptor beta chains below, sequenced in a study of shared clonotypes between healthy human individuals. The method was immunoSEQ multiplex PCR; TCRdb's version includes in-frame clones alone and lacks a portion of them. The table includes roughly 570,000 clones, roughly 98% detected once. Positively selected for CCR7, the CD45RO-negative cells used as naive CD8 cells excluded terminally differentiated effector memory CD45RA+ cells. Sequencing used naive CD8+ T cells sorted from blood. All receptors come from a young man in good health.

This clone came up once. The chain employs TRBV2 and TRBJ1-1; 10 bases fit TRBD1. Germline lookup yields CDR1 SNHLY and CDR2 FYNNEI. This CDR3 is built from 17 residues. The V gene end was trimmed by 7 bases and the J gene end by 1 base; junction bases not matched to a gene: 12. The CDR3 DNA is TGTGCCAGCACCCCCGGGTGGGACAGGGGCTCGAACACTGAAGCTTTCTTT. It is translated as CASTPGWDRGSNTEAFF.

The chain combines TRBV5-1 with TRBJ2-7; D perhaps matches TRBD2 (6 bases). The germline V gene has CDR1 SGHRS and CDR2 YFSETQ. V was pared by 4 bases and J by 4 bases, with 18 bases between. This CDR3 has 15 residues. The CDR3 loop is CASSPGVGTLYEQYF. CDR3 nucleotides: TGCGCCAGCAGCCCGGGGGTAGGGACCCTGTACGAGCAGTACTTC. Looking up the rest from reference TRBV5-1 and TRBJ2-7 gives the full variable domain: KAGVTQTPRYLIKTRGQQVTLSCSPISGHRSVSWYQQTPGQGLQFLFEYFSETQRNKGNFPGRFSGRQFSNSRSEMNVSTLELGDSALYLCASSPGVGTLYEQYFGPGTRLTVT.

The rearrangement links TRBV7-9 to TRBJ2-3; D uncertain. The germline CDR1 and CDR2 sequences are SEHNR and FQNEAQ (reference sequence). Trimming pared 5 bases from V and 8 bases from J, leaving 11 bases between. The CDR3 covers 12 residues. CDR3 residues: CASSGDFGTQYF. The CDR3 DNA is TGTGCCAGCAGCGGGGATTTTGGTACGCAGTATTTT.

V gene TRBV27 combines with J gene TRBJ2-7; the match to TRBD1 covers 8 bases. The CDR3 is made up of 15 amino acids. Trimming cost V 6 bases and J 2 bases; bases outside gene matches: 9. In germline, CDR1 is MNHEY, CDR2 SMNVEV (reference sequence). CDR3 sequence reads: CASSAGQGGTYEQYF. CDR3 coding DNA: TGTGCCAGCAGCGCAGGACAGGGAGGTACCTACGAGCAGTACTTC.

The rearrangement uses TRBV13 and TRBJ2-1; D possibly corresponds to TRBD1 (5 bases). CDR1 is PRHDT and CDR2 is FYEKMQ in the germline V gene (reference sequence). This CDR3 comprises 19 residues. V gave up 0 bases and J gave up 7 bases, with 25 bases separating them. The CDR3 DNA follows: TGTGCCAGCAGCTTAGGCCGGTTGACAGCTTATCACCTGAAGAATGAGCAGTTCTTC. Translated, it gives CASSLGRLTAYHLKNEQFF.